The rows below give T cell receptor beta chains drawn from one sample of a study of blood T cell repertoires in COVID-19. The data were produced by immunoSEQ multiplex PCR, yet TCRdb's version contains in-frame clones alone and is incomplete. The data hold about 300,000 clones, with 65% to 85% observed a single time. The sequencing input was peripheral blood. Receptors originate from a human donor with COVID-19, enrolled during active disease. The donor label of this sample is uncertain. Both conserved end residues are part of each CDR3. D genes are given only for firm matches. Some rows mark clone size as missing; the rest say once, few, many or name a class of expanded clone.

V gene	J gene	D gene	clone size	CDR3 DNA	CDR3 protein
TRBV3-1/TRBV3-2	TRBJ2-3	TRBD1	NA	TGTGCCAGCAGCAGCGGGGACAGGGGCACAGATACGCAGTATTTT	CASSSGDRGTDTQYF
TRBV19	TRBJ2-1	TRBD2	NA	TGTGCCAGTAGTAAGACTAGCGGGAGCTTCAATGAGCAGTTCTTC	CASSKTSGSFNEQFF
TRBV19	TRBJ2-1	TRBD2	NA	TGTGCCAGTACCCCCGGGACTAGTGGGGCCCATGAGCAGTTCTTC	CASTPGTSGAHEQFF
TRBV28	TRBJ2-5	TRBD1	NA	TGTGCCAGCAGTTACGACAGGGGGCGCAGGGGGGAGACCCAGTACTTC	CASSYDRGRRGETQYF
TRBV5-4	TRBJ2-1	NA	NA	TGTGCCAGCAGCTTGATAAACCGCCTAGCCACCGGCAATGAGCAGTTCTTC	CASSLINRLATGNEQFF
TRBV19	TRBJ1-3	NA	NA	TGTGCCAGTAGTATATCCCCTGCGGTTCCTGGAAACACCATATATTTT	CASSISPAVPGNTIYF
TRBV11-2	TRBJ1-3	NA	once	TGTGCCAGCAGCTTAGCGACAGATGGAAACACCATATATTTT	CASSLATDGNTIYF
TRBV25-1	TRBJ2-7	TRBD2	NA	TGTGCCAGCAGGCTAGCGGGAAACGAGCAGTACTTC	CASRLAGNEQYF
TRBV27	TRBJ2-7	NA	NA	TGTGCCAGCAGTTTACAGCGACCCGCCTACGAGCAGTACTTC	CASSLQRPAYEQYF
TRBV19	TRBJ1-6	TRBD1	few	TGTGCCAGTAGTGTGACCGGGACAGGGGGGAAGGCTTCACCCCTCCACTTT	CASSVTGTGGKASPLHF
TRBV7-3	TRBJ1-1	NA	few	TGTGCCAGCAGTGAACAGGGATCTGGCACTGAAGCTTTCTTT	CASSEQGSGTEAFF
TRBV5-1	TRBJ2-3	TRBD2	NA	TGCGCCAGCAGCCCCACGGTGGGAGCGGGATCCGATACGCAGTATTTT	CASSPTVGAGSDTQYF
TRBV5-5	TRBJ1-6	TRBD1	NA	TGTGCCAGCAGCACCGGGACAGCTGTCGCGAGTTATAATTCACCCCTCCACTTT	CASSTGTAVASYNSPLHF
TRBV5-1	TRBJ1-6	NA	once	TGCGCCAGCAGCTTGGGGGACACTCTCAGGGGTTCACCCCTCCACTTT	CASSLGDTLRGSPLHF
TRBV19	TRBJ1-1	NA	NA	TGTGCCAGTAGTATACTCGGGTTCGGCACTGAAGCTTTCTTT	CASSILGFGTEAFF
TRBV3-1/TRBV3-2	TRBJ2-3	NA	NA	TGTGCCAGCAGCCAAGCTAGGGACTGCCTACGGGCAGATACGCAGTATTTT	CASSQARDCLRADTQYF
TRBV5-1	TRBJ2-7	TRBD2	once	TGCGCCAGCAGCTTTGGACCCGGGAGCGGGAGGGTGGAAGAGCAGTACTTC	CASSFGPGSGRVEEQYF
TRBV6-5	TRBJ2-1	TRBD2	few	TGTGCCAGCCTAGCGGGAGGTTTCTCCTACAATGAGCAGTTCTTC	CASLAGGFSYNEQFF
TRBV11-3	TRBJ2-3	TRBD2	few	TGTGCCAGCAGCTTAAGGAGCGGGAAGTGGGGAGATACGCAGTATTTT	CASSLRSGKWGDTQYF
TRBV7-2	TRBJ1-2	TRBD1	once	TGTGCCAGCAGCTTAGTTTCAGGGACAGGAACCTATGGCTACACCTTC	CASSLVSGTGTYGYTF
TRBV7-9	TRBJ2-1	TRBD2	NA	TGTGCCAGCAGTGCCGGGACTAGCGGGGGGGAGCAGTTCTTC	CASSAGTSGGEQFF
TRBV5-1	TRBJ1-1	NA	once	TGCGCCAGCAGCTGGAGGGTATCGAGGGCAGAAAACACTGAAGCTTTCTTT	CASSWRVSRAENTEAFF
TRBV27	TRBJ2-7	TRBD1	few	TGTGCCAGCAGTTTGAGGGGGCAATACGAGCAGTACTTC	CASSLRGQYEQYF
TRBV6-5	TRBJ2-1	TRBD2	NA	TGTGCCAGCACCACGGGACTAGCGGAGCCGAATGAGCAGTTCTTC	CASTTGLAEPNEQFF
TRBV6-4	TRBJ2-5	TRBD2	NA	TGTGCCAGCAGTCCCACTAGCGCGGGAGAGACCCAGTACTTC	CASSPTSAGETQYF
TRBV30	TRBJ2-2	TRBD2	NA	TGTGCCTGGACCGCCGGGAGGCAGGGATCCCCCGGGGAGCTGTTTTTT	CAWTAGRQGSPGELFF
TRBV7-9	TRBJ1-5	TRBD1	NA	TGTGCCAGCAGCGGAACAGGGGGCAATCAGCCCCAGCATTTT	CASSGTGGNQPQHF
TRBV30	TRBJ2-2	TRBD2	NA	TGTGCCTGGAGTGTACGACACGGGAGGGCCTTCACCGGGGAGCTGTTTTTT	CAWSVRHGRAFTGELFF